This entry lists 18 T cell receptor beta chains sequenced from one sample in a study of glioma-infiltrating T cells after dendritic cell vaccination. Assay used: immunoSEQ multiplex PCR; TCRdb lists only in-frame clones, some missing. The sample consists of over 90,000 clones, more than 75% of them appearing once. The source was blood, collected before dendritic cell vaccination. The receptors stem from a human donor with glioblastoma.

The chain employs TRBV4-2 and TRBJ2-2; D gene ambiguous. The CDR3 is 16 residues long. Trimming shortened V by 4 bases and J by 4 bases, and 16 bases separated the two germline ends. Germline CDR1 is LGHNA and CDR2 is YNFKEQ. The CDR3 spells CASSPSFSFSTGELFF. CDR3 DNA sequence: TGTGCCAGCAGCCCCTCCTTCTCGTTCAGCACCGGGGAGCTGTTTTTT.

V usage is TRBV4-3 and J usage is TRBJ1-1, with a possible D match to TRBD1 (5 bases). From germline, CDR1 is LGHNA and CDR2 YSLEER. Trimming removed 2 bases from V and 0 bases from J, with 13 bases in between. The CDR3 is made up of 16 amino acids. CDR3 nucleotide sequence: TGCGCCAGCAGCCAAAGCGTTACAGGAATGAACACTGAAGCTTTCTTT. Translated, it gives CASSQSVTGMNTEAFF.

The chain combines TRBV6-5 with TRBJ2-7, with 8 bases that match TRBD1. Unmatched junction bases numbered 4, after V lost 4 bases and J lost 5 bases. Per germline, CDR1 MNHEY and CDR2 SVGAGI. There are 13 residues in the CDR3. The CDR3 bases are TGTGCCAGCAGTTGGCAGGGGGCCCACGAGCAGTACTTC. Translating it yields CASSWQGAHEQYF.

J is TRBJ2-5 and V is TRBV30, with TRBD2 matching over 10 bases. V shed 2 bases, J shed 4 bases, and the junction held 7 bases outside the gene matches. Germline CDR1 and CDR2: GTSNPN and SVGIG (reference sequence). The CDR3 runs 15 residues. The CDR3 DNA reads TGTGCCTGGAGTTCATCTAGCGGGAGAGGAGAGACCCAGTACTTC. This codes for CAWSSSSGRGETQYF.

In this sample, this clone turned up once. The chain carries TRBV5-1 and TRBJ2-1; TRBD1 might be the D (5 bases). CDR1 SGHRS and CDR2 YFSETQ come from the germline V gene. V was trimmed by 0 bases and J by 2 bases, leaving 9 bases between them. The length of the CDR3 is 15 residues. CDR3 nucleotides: TGCGCCAGCAGCTTGGTAGCAGGGACCTACAATGAGCAGTTCTTC. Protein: CASSLVAGTYNEQFF. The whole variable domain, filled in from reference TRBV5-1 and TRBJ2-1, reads KAGVTQTPRYLIKTRGQQVTLSCSPISGHRSVSWYQQTPGQGLQFLFEYFSETQRNKGNFPGRFSGRQFSNSRSEMNVSTLELGDSALYLCASSLVAGTYNEQFFGPGTRLTVL.

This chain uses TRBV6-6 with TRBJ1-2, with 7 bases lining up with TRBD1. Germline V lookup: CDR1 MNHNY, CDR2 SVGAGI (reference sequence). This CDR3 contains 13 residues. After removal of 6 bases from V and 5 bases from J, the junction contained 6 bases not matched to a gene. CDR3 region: CASRPPGGYGYTF. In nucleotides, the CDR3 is TGTGCCAGCAGACCGCCAGGGGGGTATGGCTACACCTTC.

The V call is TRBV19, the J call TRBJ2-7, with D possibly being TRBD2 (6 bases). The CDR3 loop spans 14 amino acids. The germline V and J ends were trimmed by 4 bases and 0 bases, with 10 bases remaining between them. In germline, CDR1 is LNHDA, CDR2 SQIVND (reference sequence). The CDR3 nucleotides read TGTGCCAGTAGTACTTACGGGAGCTCCTACGAGCAGTACTTC. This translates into CASSTYGSSYEQYF. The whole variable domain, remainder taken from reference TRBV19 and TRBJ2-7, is DGGITQSPKYLFRKEGQNVTLSCEQNLNHDAMYWYRQDPGQGLRLIYYSQIVNDFQKGDIAEGYSVSREKKESFPLTVTSAQKNPTAFYLCASSTYGSSYEQYFGPGTRLTVT.

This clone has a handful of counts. CDR3 nucleotide sequence: TGTGCCAGCAGCTCAGGGGGTCAGCCCCAGCATTTT. This codes for CASSSGGQPQHF. The V and J genes are TRBV7-9 and TRBJ1-5; 7 positions match TRBD1. The CDR3 sequence is 12 residues long. With 4 bases clipped from V and 6 bases from J, the junction kept 0 bases outside the gene matches. CDR1 and CDR2 from the germline V gene are SEHNR and FQNEAQ (reference sequence).

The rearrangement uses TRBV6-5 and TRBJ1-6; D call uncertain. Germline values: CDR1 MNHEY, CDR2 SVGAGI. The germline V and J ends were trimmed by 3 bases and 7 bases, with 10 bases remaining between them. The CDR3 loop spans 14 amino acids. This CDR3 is CASSYQYGNSPLHF. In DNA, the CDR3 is TGTGCCAGCAGTTATCAATACGGGAATTCACCCCTCCACTTT.

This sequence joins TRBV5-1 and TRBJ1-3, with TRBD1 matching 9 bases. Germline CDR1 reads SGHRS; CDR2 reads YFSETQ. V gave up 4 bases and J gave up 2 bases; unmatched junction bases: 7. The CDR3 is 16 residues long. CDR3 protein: CASSTGTGLAGNTIYF. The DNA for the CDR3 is TGCGCCAGCAGCACCGGGACAGGGTTGGCTGGAAACACCATATATTTT.

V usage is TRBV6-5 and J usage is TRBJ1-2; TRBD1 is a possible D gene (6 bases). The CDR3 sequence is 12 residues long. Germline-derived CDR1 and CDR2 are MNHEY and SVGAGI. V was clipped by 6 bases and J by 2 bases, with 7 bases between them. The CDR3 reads CASRQGNYGYTF. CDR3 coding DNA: TGTGCCAGCAGACAGGGCAACTATGGCTACACCTTC.

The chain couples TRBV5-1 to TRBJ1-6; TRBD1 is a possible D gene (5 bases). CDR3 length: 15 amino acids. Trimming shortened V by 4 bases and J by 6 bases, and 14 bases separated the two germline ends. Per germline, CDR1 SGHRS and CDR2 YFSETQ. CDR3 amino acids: CASSRADNLNSPLHF. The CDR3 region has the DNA TGCGCCAGCAGCCGGGCGGACAATCTTAATTCACCCCTCCACTTT.

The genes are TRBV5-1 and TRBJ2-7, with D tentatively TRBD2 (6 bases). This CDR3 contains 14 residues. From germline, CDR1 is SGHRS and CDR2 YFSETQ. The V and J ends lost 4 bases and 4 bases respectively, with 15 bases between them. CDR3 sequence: CASSPGTGGYEQYF. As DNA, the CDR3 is TGCGCCAGCAGCCCGGGGACTGGGGGTTACGAGCAGTACTTC.

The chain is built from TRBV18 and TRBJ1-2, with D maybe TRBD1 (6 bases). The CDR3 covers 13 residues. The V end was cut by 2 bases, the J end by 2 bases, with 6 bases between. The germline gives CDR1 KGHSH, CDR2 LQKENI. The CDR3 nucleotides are TGTGCCAGCTCACCAGGGGGCAACTATGGCTACACCTTC. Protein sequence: CASSPGGNYGYTF.

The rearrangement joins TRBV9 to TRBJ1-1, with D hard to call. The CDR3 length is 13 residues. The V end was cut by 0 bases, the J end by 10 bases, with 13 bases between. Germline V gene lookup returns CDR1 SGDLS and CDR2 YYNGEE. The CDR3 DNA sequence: TGTGCCAGCAGCGTAGACGCGGGTGGGGTAGCTTTCTTT. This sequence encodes CASSVDAGGVAFF.

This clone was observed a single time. The CDR3 sequence is CASSQDRGNQPQHF. The CDR3 coding sequence is TGTGCCAGCAGCCAAGACAGGGGCAATCAGCCCCAGCATTTT. The chain employs TRBV6-1 and TRBJ1-5; TRBD1 matches 7 bases. Germline V gene lookup returns CDR1 MNHNS and CDR2 SASEGT. Trimming cost V 6 bases and J 2 bases; bases outside gene matches: 4. This CDR3 has 14 residues.

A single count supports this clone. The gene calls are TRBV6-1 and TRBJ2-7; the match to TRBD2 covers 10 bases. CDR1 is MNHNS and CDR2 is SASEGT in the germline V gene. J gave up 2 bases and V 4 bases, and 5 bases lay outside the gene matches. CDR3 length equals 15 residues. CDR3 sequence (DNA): TGTGCCAGCAGTGGCGGCCTAGCGGGGGCCTACGAGCAGTACTTC. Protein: CASSGGLAGAYEQYF.

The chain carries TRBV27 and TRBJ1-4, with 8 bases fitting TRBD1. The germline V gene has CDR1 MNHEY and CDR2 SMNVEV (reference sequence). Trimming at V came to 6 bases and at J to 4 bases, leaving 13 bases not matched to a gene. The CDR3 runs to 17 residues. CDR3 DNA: TGTGCCAGCAGCTCGGGGGGAGGACAGGGCCTTAATGAAAAACTGTTTTTT. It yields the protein CASSSGGGQGLNEKLFF.